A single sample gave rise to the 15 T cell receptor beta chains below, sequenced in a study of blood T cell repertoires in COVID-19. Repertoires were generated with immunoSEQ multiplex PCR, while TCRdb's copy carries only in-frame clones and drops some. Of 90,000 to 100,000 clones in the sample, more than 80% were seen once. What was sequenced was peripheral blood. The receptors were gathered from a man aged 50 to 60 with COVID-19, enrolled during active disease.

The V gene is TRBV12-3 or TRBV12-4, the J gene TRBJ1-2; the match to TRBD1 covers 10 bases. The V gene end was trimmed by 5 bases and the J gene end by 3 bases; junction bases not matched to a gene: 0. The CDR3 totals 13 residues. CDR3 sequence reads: CASSGQGDYGYTF. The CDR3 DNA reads TGTGCCAGCAGTGGACAGGGGGACTATGGCTACACCTTC.

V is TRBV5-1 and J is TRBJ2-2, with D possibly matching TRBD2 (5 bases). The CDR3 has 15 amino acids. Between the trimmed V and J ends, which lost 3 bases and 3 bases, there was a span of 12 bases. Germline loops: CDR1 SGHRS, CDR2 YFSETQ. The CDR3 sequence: CASSSRGRDTGELFF. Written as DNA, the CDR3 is TGCGCCAGCAGCTCCCGGGGAAGGGACACCGGGGAGCTGTTTTTT.

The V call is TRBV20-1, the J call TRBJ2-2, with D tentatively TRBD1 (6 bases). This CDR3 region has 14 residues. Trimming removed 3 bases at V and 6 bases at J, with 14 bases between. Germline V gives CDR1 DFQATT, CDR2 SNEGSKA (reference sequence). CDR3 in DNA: TGCAGTGCTAGTGACCGTGAGGGGGCCGGGGAGCTGTTTTTT. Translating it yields CSASDREGAGELFF.

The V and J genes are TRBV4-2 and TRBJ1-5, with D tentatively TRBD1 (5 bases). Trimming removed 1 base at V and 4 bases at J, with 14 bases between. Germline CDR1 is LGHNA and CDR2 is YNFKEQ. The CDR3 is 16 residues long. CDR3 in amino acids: CASSQVAGSGNQPQHF. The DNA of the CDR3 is TGTGCCAGCAGCCAAGTGGCAGGGAGCGGGAATCAGCCCCAGCATTTT.

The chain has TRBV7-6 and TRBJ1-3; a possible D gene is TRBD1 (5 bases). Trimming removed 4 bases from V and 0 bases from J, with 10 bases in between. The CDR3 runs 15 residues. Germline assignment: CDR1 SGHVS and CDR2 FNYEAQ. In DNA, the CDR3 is TGTGCCAGCAGCTCGGAGGGACTCTCTGGAAACACCATATATTTT. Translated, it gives CASSSEGLSGNTIYF.

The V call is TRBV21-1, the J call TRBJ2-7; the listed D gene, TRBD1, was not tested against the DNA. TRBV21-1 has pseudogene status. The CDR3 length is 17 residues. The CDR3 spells CASSKVGTGGECYEQYF. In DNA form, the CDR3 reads TGTGCCAGCAGCAAAGTAGGGACAGGGGGCGAATGCTACGAGCAGTACTTC.

The CDR3 region is CAWSVRGAYSYEQYF. DNA of the CDR3: TGTGCCTGGAGTGTCCGGGGGGCGTACTCCTACGAGCAGTACTTC. This chain joins TRBV30 and TRBJ2-7; a possible D gene is TRBD2 (7 bases). In germline, CDR1 is GTSNPN, CDR2 SVGIG (reference sequence). The CDR3 has 15 residues. Trimming took off 0 bases at V and 0 bases at J, with 12 bases between the two ends.

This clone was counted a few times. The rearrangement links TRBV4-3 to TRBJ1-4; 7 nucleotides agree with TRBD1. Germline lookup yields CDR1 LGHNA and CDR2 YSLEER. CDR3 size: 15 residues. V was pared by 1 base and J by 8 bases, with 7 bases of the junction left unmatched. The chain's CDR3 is CASSQGGDRLEKLFF. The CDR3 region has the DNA TGCGCCAGCAGCCAAGGCGGGGACAGATTAGAAAAACTGTTTTTT.

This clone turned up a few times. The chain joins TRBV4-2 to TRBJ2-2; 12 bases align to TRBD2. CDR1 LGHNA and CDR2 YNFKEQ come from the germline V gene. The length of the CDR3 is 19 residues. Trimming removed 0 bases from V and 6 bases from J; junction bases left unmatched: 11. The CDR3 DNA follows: TGTGCCAGCAGCCAAGATTCGACTAGCGGGGGCCGAACCTCCGGGGAGCTGTTTTTT. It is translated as CASSQDSTSGGRTSGELFF.

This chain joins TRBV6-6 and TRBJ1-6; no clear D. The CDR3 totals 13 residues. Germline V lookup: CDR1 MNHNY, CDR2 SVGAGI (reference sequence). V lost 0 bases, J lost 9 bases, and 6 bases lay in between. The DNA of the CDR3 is TGTGCCAGCAGTTACTCCGGGAGTTCACCCCTCCACTTT. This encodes CASSYSGSSPLHF.

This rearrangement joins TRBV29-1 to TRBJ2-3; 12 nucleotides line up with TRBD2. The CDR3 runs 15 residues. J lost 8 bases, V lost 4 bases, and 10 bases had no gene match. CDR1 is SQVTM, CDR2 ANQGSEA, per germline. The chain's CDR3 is CSVAGASGGAVTQYF. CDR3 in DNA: TGCAGCGTTGCAGGGGCTAGCGGGGGGGCCGTTACGCAGTATTTT.

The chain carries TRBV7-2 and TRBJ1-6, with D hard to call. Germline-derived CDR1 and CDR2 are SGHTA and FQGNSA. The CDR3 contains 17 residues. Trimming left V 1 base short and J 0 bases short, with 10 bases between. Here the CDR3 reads CASSLGGPGSYNSPLHF. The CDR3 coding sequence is TGTGCCAGCAGCTTAGGAGGGCCGGGCTCCTATAATTCACCCCTCCACTTT. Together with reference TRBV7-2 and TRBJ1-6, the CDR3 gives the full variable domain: GAGVSQSPSNKVTEKGKDVELRCDPISGHTALYWYRQSLGQGLEFLIYFQGNSAPDKSGLPSDRFSAERTGGSVSTLTIQRTQQEDSAVYLCASSLGGPGSYNSPLHFGNGTRLTVT.

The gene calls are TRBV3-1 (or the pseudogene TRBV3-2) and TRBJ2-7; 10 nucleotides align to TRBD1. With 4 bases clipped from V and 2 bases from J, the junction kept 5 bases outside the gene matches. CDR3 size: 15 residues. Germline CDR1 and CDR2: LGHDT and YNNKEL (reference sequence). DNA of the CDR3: TGTGCCAGCAGCCTAAGGACAGGGGGTCCCTACGAGCAGTACTTC. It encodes CASSLRTGGPYEQYF.

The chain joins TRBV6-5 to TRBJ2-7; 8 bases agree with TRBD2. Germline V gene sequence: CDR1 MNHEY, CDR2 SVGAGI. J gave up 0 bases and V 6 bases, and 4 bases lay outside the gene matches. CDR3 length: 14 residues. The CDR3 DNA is TGTGCCAGCAGCCTCGGGGGGGCCTCCTACGAGCAGTACTTC. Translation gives CASSLGGASYEQYF.

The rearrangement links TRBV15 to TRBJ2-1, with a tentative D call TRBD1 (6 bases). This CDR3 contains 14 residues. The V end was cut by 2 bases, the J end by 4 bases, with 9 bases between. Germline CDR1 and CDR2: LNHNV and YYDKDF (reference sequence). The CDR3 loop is CATSRPQGYNEQFF. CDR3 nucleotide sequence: TGTGCCACCAGCAGACCGCAGGGGTACAATGAGCAGTTCTTC. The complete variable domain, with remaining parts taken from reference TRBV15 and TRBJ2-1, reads DAMVIQNPRYQVTQFGKPVTLSCSQTLNHNVMYWYQQKSSQAPKLLFHYYDKDFNNEADTPDNFQSRRPNTSFCFLDIRSPGLGDTAMYLCATSRPQGYNEQFFGPGTRLTVL.